In its sample, the clone carrying this T cell receptor (beta chain) was seen a few times. Its antigen is not known. CDR1 and CDR2 (germline): MDHEN, SYDVKM. V lost 2 bases and J 8 bases, leaving 12 bases between the germline ends. There are 14 residues in the CDR3. These data come from a study of identical twins. General study findings and limits: Out-of-frame alpha sequences shared by twins showed excess low generation probability. Models underestimated TCR alpha sharing (out-of-frame) in monozygotic twins.

TCRdb re-called the 5' RACE reads with MiXCR, one entry per CDR3 protein. This table has some 1,700,000 distinct CDR3 sequences, more than 30% appearing once. The specimen sequenced was cord blood. The chain uses TRBV28 and TRBJ1-4; D not resolved. This sequence originates from a newborn girl in good health. CDR3 loop: CASSLGDLPEKLFF. The CDR3 DNA sequence: TGTGCCAGCAGTTTAGGCGACCTTCCAGAAAAACTGTTTTTT.